The 4 T cell receptor beta chains presented below share a single source sample, sequenced in a study of beta chain features in type 1 diabetes. Every isolated RNA sample was fully reverse transcribed, so sequencing captured expressed TCRB transcripts. The protocol was immunoSEQ multiplex PCR, while the TCRdb copy is restricted to in-frame clones and leaves out a portion. Among 250,000 to 350,000 clones listed, about 14% were seen once. The source material was central memory CD4+ T cells from blood. The receptors were gathered from a man aged 30 to 39 in good health.

This clone was counted between two and nine times. The germline gene is not matched at one end of the junction; a read error may be the cause. This chain links TRBV4-1 with TRBJ2-7; D is possibly TRBD1 (6 bases). Germline CDR1 MGHRA, CDR2 YSYEKL. This CDR3 has 14 residues. The CDR3 is CASSLDRFGPEQYF. The CDR3 DNA reads as TGTGCCAGCAGCCTTGACAGGTTTGGACCCGAGCAGTACTTC.

In this sample, this clone turned up many times. One end of the junction does not line up with germline, which may come from a read error. The chain employs TRBV7-2 and TRBJ1-1, with D uncertain. The CDR3 extends over 14 amino acids. Germline lookup yields CDR1 SGHTA and CDR2 FQGNSA. CDR3 nucleotide sequence: TGTGCCAGCAGCCCGGGTGGAGGGAACGCTGAAGCTTTCTTT. Encoded protein: CASSPGGGNAEAFF.

This clone was found a few times. The chain links TRBV7-9 to TRBJ2-3; D perhaps matches TRBD2 (6 bases). CDR3 size: 15 residues. V was shortened by 1 base and J by 3 bases, with 11 bases between the two germline ends. The germline V gene encodes CDR1 SEHNR and CDR2 FQNEAQ (reference sequence). CDR3 sequence: CASSLVAGRTDTQYF. CDR3 nucleotides: TGTGCCAGCAGCTTAGTGGCAGGGAGGACAGATACGCAGTATTTT.

The CDR3 DNA sequence: TGCAGCGTTGAACGGCCACTCGGAAACACAGATACGCAGTATTTT. Translation: CSVERPLGNTDTQYF. V usage is TRBV29-1 and J usage is TRBJ2-3; D remains unclear. Germline CDR1 is SQVTM and CDR2 is ANQGSEA. Trimming left V 2 bases short and J 2 bases short, with 14 bases between. The CDR3 loop spans 15 amino acids.